The 15 T cell receptor beta chains in this list originate from one sample, sequenced in a study of T cell responses to AZD1222 COVID-19 vaccine. TCRdb's table, derived via immunoSEQ multiplex PCR, lists solely in-frame clones and lacks some. The data contain 120,000 or so clones, roughly 91% of them singletons. The specimen comprised peripheral blood, sampled 28 days after the second AZD1222 dose. Receptors originate from an adult who received the AZD1222 COVID-19 vaccine.

The rearrangement links TRBV5-4 to TRBJ2-7; a weak D match, TRBD1 (5 bases). Trimming stripped 0 bases from V and 4 bases from J, with 11 bases between. CDR1 SGHNT and CDR2 YYREEE come from the germline V gene (reference sequence). The CDR3 totals 14 residues. In nucleotides, the CDR3 is TGTGCCAGCAGCTTGGAGGTCCAGGGTTACGAGCAGTACTTC. Encoded protein: CASSLEVQGYEQYF.

The chain links TRBV3-1 (or the pseudogene TRBV3-2) to TRBJ2-1; 10 nucleotides align to TRBD2. The trim removed 0 bases at V and 6 bases at J, leaving 8 bases unmatched. This CDR3 region has 17 residues. Germline CDR1 and CDR2: LGHDT and YNNKEL (reference sequence). The CDR3 loop is CASSQDSPGLASNEQFF. The CDR3 DNA is TGTGCCAGCAGCCAAGACAGTCCGGGACTAGCGAGCAATGAGCAGTTCTTC.

This clone was seen just once. The rearrangement uses TRBV18 and TRBJ2-5; D possibly corresponds to TRBD1 (5 bases). V lost 2 bases and J 5 bases, leaving 12 bases between the germline ends. Germline V lookup: CDR1 KGHSH, CDR2 LQKENI. The CDR3 has 14 residues. The CDR3 sequence is CASSPGAHGETQYF. DNA of the CDR3: TGTGCCAGCTCACCAGGGGCCCACGGGGAGACCCAGTACTTC.

The gene calls are TRBV6-2 or TRBV6-3 and TRBJ2-7, with D tentatively TRBD1 or TRBD2 (5 bases each). Germline V gene sequence: CDR1 MNHEY, CDR2 SVGEGT. The CDR3 spans 11 residues. V lost 4 bases and J 5 bases, leaving 6 bases between the germline ends. This CDR3 is CASSWGHEQYF. In nucleotides, the CDR3 is TGTGCCAGCAGTTGGGGACACGAGCAGTACTTC.

This chain uses TRBV25-1 with TRBJ2-5; TRBD1 might be the D (6 bases). Germline CDR1 reads MGHDK; CDR2 reads SYGVNS. Trimming cost V 6 bases and J 5 bases, with 13 bases left between them. The CDR3 extends over 13 amino acids. The DNA of the CDR3 is TGTGCCAGCAGATTACAGGGTGGCGAGACCCAGTACTTC. This gives the protein CASRLQGGETQYF.

The chain has TRBV28 and TRBJ1-2; no clear D gene. Germline CDR1 MDHEN, CDR2 SYDVKM. Trimming left V 3 bases short and J 0 bases short, with 5 bases between. CDR3 size: 13 residues. CDR3 loop: CASSLGANYGYTF. The CDR3 bases are TGTGCCAGCAGTTTGGGTGCTAACTATGGCTACACCTTC.

The chain has TRBV7-9 and TRBJ2-2; no reliable D call. Germline CDR1 reads SEHNR; CDR2 reads FQNEAQ (reference sequence). The germline V and J ends were trimmed by 5 bases and 5 bases, with 15 bases remaining between them. The CDR3 sequence is 15 residues long. The CDR3 DNA reads TGTGCCAGCAGCCCCCCTCGAAGTGAGACCGGGGAGCTGTTTTTT. This codes for CASSPPRSETGELFF.

The rearrangement links TRBV5-4 to TRBJ2-1; D is perhaps TRBD1 (6 bases). Germline V gene data show CDR1 as SGHNT and CDR2 as YYREEE (reference sequence). The V and J ends lost 7 bases and 8 bases respectively, with 16 bases between them. This CDR3 is 13 amino acids long. The CDR3 DNA reads TGTGCCAGCGGTGGTGGGGGCTGGGATGAGCAGTTCTTC. Translating gives CASGGGGWDEQFF.

The chain employs TRBV4-3 and TRBJ2-2; D is unclear. Germline-derived CDR1 and CDR2 are LGHNA and YSLEER. The CDR3 totals 15 residues. V shed 2 bases and J shed 1 base, with 8 bases lying between them. The CDR3 region has the DNA TGCGCCAGCAGCCAACCCACGGGGAACACCGGGGAGCTGTTTTTT. As protein: CASSQPTGNTGELFF.

This clone was recorded only once. In DNA, the CDR3 is TGTGCCAGCAGCCCCGGAGGGGGGGGGAACACCGGGGAGCTGTTTTTT. Protein: CASSPGGGGNTGELFF. The V gene is TRBV6-2 or TRBV6-3, the J gene TRBJ2-2; D is perhaps TRBD2 (7 bases). Looked up from germline, CDR1 is MNHEY and CDR2 is SVGEGT. The CDR3 consists of 16 residues. Trimming left V 6 bases short and J 1 base short, with 15 bases between.

The chain has TRBV3-1 (or the pseudogene TRBV3-2) and TRBJ2-7, with 11 bases that match TRBD2. V lost 0 bases and J lost 9; bases outside the gene matches: 22. CDR3 size: 20 residues. Germline CDR1 and CDR2: LGHDT and YNNKEL (reference sequence). The CDR3 nucleotides are TGTGCCAGCAGCCAAGAGAGTCCCCTAGCGGGAGGTCATGACTGGGGCCGGCAGTACTTC. This encodes CASSQESPLAGGHDWGRQYF.

J is TRBJ1-2 and V is TRBV10-3; D is possibly TRBD1 (5 bases). Germline loops: CDR1 ENHRY, CDR2 SYGVKD. V lost 6 bases to trimming and J lost 4 bases, with 15 bases between them. There are 14 residues in the CDR3. The CDR3 sequence: CAISSPGPAYGYTF. The CDR3, as DNA: TGTGCCATCAGCTCCCCGGGACCGGCCTATGGCTACACCTTC.

J is TRBJ1-2 and V is TRBV2; no reliable D call. Trimming took 2 bases from V and 4 from J, leaving 8 bases between them. CDR1 SNHLY and CDR2 FYNNEI come from the germline V gene. The CDR3 is made up of 13 amino acids. CDR3 sequence (DNA): TGTGCCAGCAGTGAACGGCCCTCCTATGGCTACACCTTC. It translates to CASSERPSYGYTF. Combining the CDR3 with reference TRBV2 and TRBJ1-2 gives the whole variable domain EPEVTQTPSHQVTQMGQEVILRCVPISNHLYFYWYRQILGQKVEFLVSFYNNEISEKSEIFDDQFSVERPDGSNFTLKIRSTKLEDSAMYFCASSERPSYGYTFGSGTRLTVV.

CDR3: CASSPGGGASYEQYF. In DNA form, the CDR3 reads TGCGCCAGCAGCCCAGGGGGGGGCGCTTCCTACGAGCAGTACTTC. This chain links TRBV4-3 with TRBJ2-7; D may match TRBD1 or TRBD2 (7 bases each). The germline V and J ends were trimmed by 4 bases and 1 base, with 14 bases remaining between them. Germline CDR1 reads LGHNA; CDR2 reads YSLEER. CDR3 length: 15 amino acids.

The genes are TRBV6-5 and TRBJ2-7; tentative D call: TRBD2 (6 bases). Trimming took off 2 bases at V and 3 bases at J, with 8 bases between the two ends. The CDR3 totals 13 residues. The germline gives CDR1 MNHEY, CDR2 SVGAGI. The CDR3 DNA sequence: TGTGCCAGCAGTTACGTGCGGGGCTACGAGCAGTACTTC. Protein sequence: CASSYVRGYEQYF.